This is a list of T cell receptor beta chains from one sample in a study of T cell responses to AZD1222 COVID-19 vaccine. Profiled with immunoSEQ multiplex PCR; TCRdb holds only in-frame clones, not every one. The sample has 150,000 to 200,000 clones; around 94% are singletons. The specimen was peripheral blood, collected 28 days after the second AZD1222 dose. The origin of the receptors is an adult who received the AZD1222 COVID-19 vaccine. Each CDR3 is given with its conserved first and last residue. D genes are given only for firm matches. Part of the rows lack a size; the others show once, few, many or a class for expanded clones.

j_call	d_call	v_call	clone_size	cdr3_aa	cdr3_nt
TRBJ1-6	NA	TRBV6-5	NA	CASKGQRETPLHF	TGTGCCAGCAAGGGGCAGCGTGAAACACCCCTCCACTTT
TRBJ2-3	NA	TRBV4-2	NA	CASSQDRRITDTQYF	TGTGCCAGCAGCCAAGATCGGCGGATCACAGATACGCAGTATTTT
TRBJ1-1	NA	TRBV25-1	NA	CASSTGVVGEAFF	TGTGCCAGCAGTACTGGGGTCGTCGGTGAAGCTTTCTTT
TRBJ2-5	TRBD2	TRBV12-3/TRBV12-4	NA	CATKAGGQETQYF	TGTGCCACCAAAGCGGGGGGGCAAGAGACCCAGTACTTC
TRBJ2-2	NA	TRBV7-9	NA	CASRWGTGELFF	TGTGCCAGCAGGTGGGGGACCGGGGAGCTGTTTTTT
TRBJ2-5	NA	TRBV5-1	few	CASSLVQETQYF	TGCGCCAGCAGCTTGGTACAAGAGACCCAGTACTTC
TRBJ2-5	NA	TRBV7-9	NA	CASSPHHDGATNRQETQYF	TGTGCCAGCAGCCCACACCACGACGGGGCCACGAACCGTCAAGAGACCCAGTACTTC
TRBJ1-4	TRBD1	TRBV19	NA	CASSVDRGSSEKLFF	TGTGCCAGTAGTGTTGACAGGGGGTCGAGTGAAAAACTGTTTTTT
TRBJ1-1	NA	TRBV13	NA	CASSSSWGGRGAFF	TGTGCCAGCAGCTCTTCCTGGGGAGGGCGGGGGGCTTTCTTT
TRBJ2-5	NA	TRBV25-1	NA	CASSGTGFITETQYF	TGTGCCAGCAGTGGAACGGGATTTATCACGGAGACCCAGTACTTC
TRBJ2-7	TRBD2	TRBV11-2	NA	CASSPLLAENRTEYF	TGTGCCAGCAGTCCTCTACTAGCGGAGAATCGGACGGAGTACTTC
TRBJ1-1	NA	TRBV7-9	NA	CASSINVNTEAFF	TGTGCCAGCAGTATAAACGTGAACACTGAAGCTTTCTTT
TRBJ1-5	NA	TRBV24-1	NA	CATSDEGGMHF	TGTGCCACCAGTGATGAGGGGGGCATGCATTTT
TRBJ1-2	TRBD1	TRBV4-3	NA	CASSQRQGNPFYGYTF	TGCGCCAGCAGCCAAAGACAGGGGAACCCCTTCTATGGCTACACCTTC